Shown below are 11 T cell receptor beta chains from a single sample sequenced in a study of blood T cell repertoires in COVID-19 (dated by TCRdb to 2020 to 2022). The method was the immunoSEQ multiplex PCR assay. This immuneACCESS table, as held by TCRdb, lists in-frame sequences with V and J called but not all clones. Of the missing ones, under half trace to an unresolved V gene in checked studies; the others have no known cause. The sample contains some 140,000 clones, 80% to 85% of them found a single time. 18% of the sample lies in the top ten. The specimen sequenced was PBMCs or T cells enriched from blood (not recorded which). All receptors derive from a man aged 25-45 years who had recovered from COVID-19.

V and J are TRBV6-2 or TRBV6-3 and TRBJ2-7, with D maybe TRBD1 (6 bases). Deletions cut 6 bases from V and 1 base from J, with 16 bases between. The CDR3 extends over 15 amino acids. Looked up from germline, CDR1 is MNHEY and CDR2 is SVGEGT. The CDR3 reads CASSHGQFYSYEQYF. Written as DNA, the CDR3 is TGTGCCAGCAGCCATGGACAGTTTTATTCCTACGAGCAGTACTTC.

This clone was seen a few times. The chain links TRBV7-8 to TRBJ1-5, with 7 nucleotides matching TRBD1. The CDR3 has 14 residues. Losses at the gene ends were 6 bases for V and 0 bases for J; bases not matched to a gene: 2. CDR1 and CDR2 from the germline V gene are SGHVS and FQNEAQ. The CDR3 region is CASRGQSSNQPQHF. The CDR3 DNA reads as TGTGCCAGCAGGGGACAGAGTAGCAATCAGCCCCAGCATTTT.

The J gene is TRBJ2-2, the V gene TRBV10-3, with TRBD1 as a possible D gene (5 bases). The V and J ends lost 10 bases and 1 base respectively, with 16 bases between them. Germline-derived CDR1 and CDR2 are ENHRY and SYGVKD. The CDR3 has 15 amino acids. CDR3 amino acids: CASVGAGENTGELFF. CDR3 bases: TGTGCCAGCGTAGGGGCAGGAGAGAACACCGGGGAGCTGTTTTTT.

J is TRBJ2-7 and V is TRBV25-1; D gene unclear. The germline V and J ends were trimmed by 11 bases and 3 bases, with 17 bases remaining between them. From germline, CDR1 is MGHDK and CDR2 SYGVNS. The CDR3 is 13 residues long. This CDR3 is CAGDACEDYEQYF. The CDR3 bases are TGTGCCGGAGACGCATGCGAAGACTACGAGCAGTACTTC.

The rearrangement uses TRBV9 and TRBJ2-2, with no clear D. The CDR3 spans 15 residues. CDR1 SGDLS and CDR2 YYNGEE come from the germline V gene. Trimming left V 0 bases short and J 3 bases short, with 9 bases between. The CDR3, as DNA: TGTGCCAGCAGCGTAGAGGAGAGCTACACCGGGGAGCTGTTTTTT. This sequence encodes CASSVEESYTGELFF.

The genes are TRBV14 and TRBJ1-4; a possible D gene is TRBD1 (5 bases). The CDR3 covers 15 residues. V was pared by 3 bases and J by 8 bases, with 16 bases between. The V gene's germline CDR1 is SGHDN and CDR2 FVKESK. The CDR3 coding sequence is TGTGCCAGCAGCCAGTACTTAGGGGTGGACGAAAAACTGTTTTTT. It is translated as CASSQYLGVDEKLFF.

The chain joins TRBV19 to TRBJ1-2, with a weak D call TRBD1 (6 bases). Germline-derived CDR1 and CDR2 are LNHDA and SQIVND (reference sequence). Trimming shortened V by 7 bases and J by 2 bases, and 14 bases separated the two germline ends. The CDR3 extends over 14 amino acids. The CDR3 region is CASTPAGANYGYTF. CDR3 nucleotides: TGTGCCAGTACCCCGGCGGGGGCGAACTATGGCTACACCTTC.

This chain connects TRBV28 to TRBJ1-2; D is uncertain. V lost 4 bases to trimming and J lost 4 bases, with 10 bases between them. The CDR3 is made up of 13 amino acids. From germline, CDR1 is MDHEN and CDR2 SYDVKM. The DNA for the CDR3 is TGTGCCAGCAGTTCGGAGGATCTCTATGGCTACACCTTC. This translates into CASSSEDLYGYTF.

The V gene is TRBV19, the J gene TRBJ1-2; D perhaps matches TRBD1 (5 bases). The CDR3 consists of 12 residues. Germline V gives CDR1 LNHDA, CDR2 SQIVND (reference sequence). V lost 6 bases and J lost 1, with 6 bases in between. DNA for the CDR3: TGTGCCAGTAGCGACAGTAACTATGGCTACACCTTC. Translated: CASSDSNYGYTF.

This chain links TRBV18 with TRBJ1-1; no clear D. Per germline, CDR1 KGHSH and CDR2 LQKENI. Trimming removed 6 bases from V and 6 bases from J, with 11 bases in between. The CDR3 spans 12 residues. CDR3 sequence (DNA): TGTGCCAGCTCCCCCCTGTCCGCTGAAGCTTTCTTT. It yields the protein CASSPLSAEAFF.

This rearrangement joins TRBV6-5 to TRBJ2-3, with D perhaps matching TRBD2 (6 bases). The CDR3 is 14 residues long. V was shortened by 2 bases and J by 2 bases, with 8 bases between the two germline ends. Per the germline V gene, CDR1 is MNHEY and CDR2 is SVGAGI. The CDR3 loop is CASSYAGITDTQYF. The CDR3, as DNA: TGTGCCAGCAGTTACGCGGGAATCACAGATACGCAGTATTTT.